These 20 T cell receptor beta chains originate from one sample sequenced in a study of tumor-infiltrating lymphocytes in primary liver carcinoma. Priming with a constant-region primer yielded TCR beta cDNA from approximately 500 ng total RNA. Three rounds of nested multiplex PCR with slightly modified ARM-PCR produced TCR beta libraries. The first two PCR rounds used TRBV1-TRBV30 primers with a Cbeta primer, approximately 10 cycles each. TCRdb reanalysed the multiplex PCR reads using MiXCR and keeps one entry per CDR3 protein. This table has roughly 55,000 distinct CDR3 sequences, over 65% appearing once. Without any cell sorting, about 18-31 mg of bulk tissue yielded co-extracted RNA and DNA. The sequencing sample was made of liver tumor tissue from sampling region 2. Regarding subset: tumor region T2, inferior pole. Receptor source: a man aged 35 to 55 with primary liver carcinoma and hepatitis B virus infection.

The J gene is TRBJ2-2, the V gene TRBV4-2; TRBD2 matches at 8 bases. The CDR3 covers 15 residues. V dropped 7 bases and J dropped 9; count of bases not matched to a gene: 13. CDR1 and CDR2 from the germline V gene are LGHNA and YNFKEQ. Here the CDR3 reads CASKGISGTIRELFF. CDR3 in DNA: TGTGCCAGCAAAGGGATTAGCGGGACCATCAGGGAGCTGTTTTTT.

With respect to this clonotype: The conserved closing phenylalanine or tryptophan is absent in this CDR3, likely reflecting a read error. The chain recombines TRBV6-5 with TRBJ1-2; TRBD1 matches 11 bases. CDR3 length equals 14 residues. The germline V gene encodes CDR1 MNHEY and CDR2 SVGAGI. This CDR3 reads CVSGGTGGSYGYTL. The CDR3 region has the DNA TGTGTCAGCGGCGGGACAGGGGGTTCCTATGGTTACACCTTA.

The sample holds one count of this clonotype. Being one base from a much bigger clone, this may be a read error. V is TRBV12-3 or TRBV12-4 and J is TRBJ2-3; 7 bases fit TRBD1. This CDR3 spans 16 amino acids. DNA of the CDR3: TGTGCCAGCAGTTTAGACAGACAGGGAAGCACAGATACGCACTATTTT. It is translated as CASSLDRQGSTDTHYF.

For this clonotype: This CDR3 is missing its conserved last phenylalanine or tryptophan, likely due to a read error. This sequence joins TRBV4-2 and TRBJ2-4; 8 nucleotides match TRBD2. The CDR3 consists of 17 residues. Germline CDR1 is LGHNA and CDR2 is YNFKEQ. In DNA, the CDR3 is TGCGCCAGTAACCAAGATAACAATCGGGGGGGCTTAAACATTCAGTACTTG. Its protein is CASNQDNNRGGLNIQYL.

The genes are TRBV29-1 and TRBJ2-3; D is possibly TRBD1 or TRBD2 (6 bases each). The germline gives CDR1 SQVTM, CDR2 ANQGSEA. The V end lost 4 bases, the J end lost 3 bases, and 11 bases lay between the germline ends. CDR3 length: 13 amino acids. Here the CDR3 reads CSVVGGWTDTQYF. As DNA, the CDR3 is TGCAGCGTTGTGGGGGGCTGGACAGATACGCAGTATTTT.

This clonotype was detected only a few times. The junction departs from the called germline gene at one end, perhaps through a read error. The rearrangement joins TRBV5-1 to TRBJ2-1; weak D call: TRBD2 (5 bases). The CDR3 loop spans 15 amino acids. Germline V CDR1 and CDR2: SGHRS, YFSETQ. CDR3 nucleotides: TGTGCCAGCAGCTTGGTTGGGGAGCCCTACAATGAGCAGTTCTTC. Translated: CASSLVGEPYNEQFF.

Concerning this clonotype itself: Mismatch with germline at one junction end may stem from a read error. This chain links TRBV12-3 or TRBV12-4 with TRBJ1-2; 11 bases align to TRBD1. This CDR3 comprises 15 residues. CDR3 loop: CVSSLGQGANHGYIF. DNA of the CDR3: TGTGTCAGCAGCCTCGGACAGGGGGCAAACCATGGCTACATCTTC.

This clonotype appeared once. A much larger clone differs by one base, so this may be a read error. CDR3 nucleotides: TGTGCCAGCAGTTCCGACTGGACTGTTCGGGATACGCAGTATTTT. Translated: CASSSDWTVRDTQYF. The V gene is TRBV12-3 or TRBV12-4, the J gene TRBJ2-3, with D perhaps matching TRBD2 (5 bases). The CDR3 loop spans 15 amino acids. Deletions cut 4 bases from V and 6 bases from J, with 17 bases between.

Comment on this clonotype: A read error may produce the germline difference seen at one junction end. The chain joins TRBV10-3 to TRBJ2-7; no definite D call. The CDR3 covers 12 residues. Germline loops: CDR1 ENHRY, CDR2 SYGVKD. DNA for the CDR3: TGTGCCATCAGTGAGTCCCTCTACGGGCAGTACTTC. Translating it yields CAISESLYGQYF.

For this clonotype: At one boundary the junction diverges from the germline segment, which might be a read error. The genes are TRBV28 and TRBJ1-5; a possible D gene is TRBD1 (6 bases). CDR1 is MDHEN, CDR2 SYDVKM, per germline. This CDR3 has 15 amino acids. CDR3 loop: CVSSSSQGSDQPQHF. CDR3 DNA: TGTGTCAGCAGTTCTTCCCAGGGGAGCGACCAGCCCCAGCATTTT.

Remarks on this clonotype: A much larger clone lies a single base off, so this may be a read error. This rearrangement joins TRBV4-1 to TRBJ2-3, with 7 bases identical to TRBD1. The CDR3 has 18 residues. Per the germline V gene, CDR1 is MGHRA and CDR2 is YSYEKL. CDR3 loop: CTSSHSRAGGRITDTQYF. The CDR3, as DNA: TGCACCAGCAGCCATTCTCGGGCAGGGGGTCGCATCACAGATACGCAGTATTTT.

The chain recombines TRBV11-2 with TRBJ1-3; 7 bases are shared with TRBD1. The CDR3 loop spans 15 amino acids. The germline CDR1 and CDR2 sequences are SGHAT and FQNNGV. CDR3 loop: CFSSYDREPGNTIYF. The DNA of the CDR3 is TGTTTCAGCAGTTACGACAGGGAACCTGGAAACACCATATATTTT.

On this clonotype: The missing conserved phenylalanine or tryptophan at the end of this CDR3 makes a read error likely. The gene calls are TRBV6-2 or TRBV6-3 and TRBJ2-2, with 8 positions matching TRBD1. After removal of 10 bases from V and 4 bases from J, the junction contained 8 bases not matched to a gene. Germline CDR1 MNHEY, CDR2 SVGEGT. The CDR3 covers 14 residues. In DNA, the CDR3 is TGTGCCACACTCGAACAGGGGGGCACCGGGGAGCTGTTTTAT. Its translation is CATLEQGGTGELFY.

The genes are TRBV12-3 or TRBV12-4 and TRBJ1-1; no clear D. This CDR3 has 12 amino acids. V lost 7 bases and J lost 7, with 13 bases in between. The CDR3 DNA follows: TGTGCCAGCACTTCGGTAGGGAGTGAAGCTTTCTTT. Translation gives CASTSVGSEAFF.

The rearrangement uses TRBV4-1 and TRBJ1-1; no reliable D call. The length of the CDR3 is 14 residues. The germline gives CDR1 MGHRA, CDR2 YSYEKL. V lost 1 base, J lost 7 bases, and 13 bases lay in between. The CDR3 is CASSQGLAADEAFF. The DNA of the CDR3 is TGCGCCAGCAGCCAAGGCCTGGCGGCGGATGAAGCTTTCTTT.

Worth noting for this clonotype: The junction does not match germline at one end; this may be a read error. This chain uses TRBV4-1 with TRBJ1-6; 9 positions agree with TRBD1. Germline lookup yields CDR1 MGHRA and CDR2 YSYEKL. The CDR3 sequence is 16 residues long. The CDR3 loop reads CANSHHLQGADSPLNF. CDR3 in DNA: TGCGCCAACAGCCACCACCTACAGGGGGCGGACTCACCCCTCAACTTT.

The CDR3 coding sequence is TGTGCCAGCAGCCAAGAAGTGCAGGGGGGCAACTATGGCTACACCTTC. This codes for CASSQEVQGGNYGYTF. The V call is TRBV4-2, the J call TRBJ1-2, with 7 bases matching TRBD1. With V trimmed by 0 bases and J by 2 bases, 6 bases remained unmatched. The V gene's germline CDR1 is LGHNA and CDR2 YNFKEQ. This CDR3 contains 16 residues.

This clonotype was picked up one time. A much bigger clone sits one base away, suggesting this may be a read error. The CDR3 DNA reads TGTGCCAGCAGTTTTGGCATAGACAATGAGCAGTTCTTC. Its protein product is CASSFGIDNEQFF. The J gene is TRBJ2-1, the V gene TRBV12-3 or TRBV12-4; D is uncertain. V dropped 3 bases and J dropped 5 bases, with 8 bases sitting between them. The CDR3 loop spans 13 amino acids.

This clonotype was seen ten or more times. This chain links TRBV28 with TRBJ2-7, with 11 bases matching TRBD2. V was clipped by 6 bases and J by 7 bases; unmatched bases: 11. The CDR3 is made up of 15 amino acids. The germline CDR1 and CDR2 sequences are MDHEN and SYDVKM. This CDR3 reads CASSETGRLAGEQYF. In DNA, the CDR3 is TGTGCCAGCAGCGAGACAGGGCGACTAGCGGGGGAGCAGTACTTC.

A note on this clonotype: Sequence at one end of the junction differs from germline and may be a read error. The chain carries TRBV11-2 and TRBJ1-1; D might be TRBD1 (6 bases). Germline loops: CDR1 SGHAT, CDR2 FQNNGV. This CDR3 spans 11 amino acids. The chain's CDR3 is CASSTGQEAFF. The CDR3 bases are TGCGCCAGCAGCACAGGGCAAGAAGCTTTCTTT.